A selection of T cell receptor beta chains follows, all from one sample in a study of cytomegalovirus exposure and HLA in healthy donors. Method: immunoSEQ multiplex PCR; TCRdb's copy keeps in-frame clones and lacks some. The sample carries under 200,000 clones, under 90% recorded once. Sequences were obtained from PBMCs. These receptors originate from a man between 25 and 39 years old in good health and CMV-seronegative. Each CDR3 is given with its conserved first and last residue. D genes are given only for firm matches. Only part of the rows carry a size: once, few, many, or a class if the clone is expanded.

clone_size d_call j_call v_call cdr3_aa cdr3_nt
NA NA TRBJ1-3 TRBV27 CASSLSRFSGNTIYF TGTGCCAGCAGTTTATCCCGGTTCTCCGGAAACACCATATATTTT
NA TRBD1 TRBJ2-7 TRBV30 CAWSLPQGATYEQYF TGTGCCTGGAGTCTTCCGCAGGGGGCAACTTACGAGCAGTACTTC
NA NA TRBJ2-7 TRBV7-9 CASKPSGDEQYF TGTGCCAGCAAACCCTCCGGGGACGAGCAGTACTTC
NA NA TRBJ1-3 TRBV7-2 CASSLKRGLSGNTIYF TGTGCCAGCAGCTTAAAACGCGGACTAAGTGGAAACACCATATATTTT
NA NA TRBJ2-7 TRBV27 CASSEVGGPYEQYF TGTGCCAGCAGTGAGGTGGGGGGTCCCTACGAGCAGTACTTC
NA NA TRBJ1-5 TRBV6-6 CASSYSEGDQPQHF TGTGCCAGCAGTTACTCAGAGGGGGATCAGCCCCAGCATTTT
NA TRBD1 TRBJ1-5 TRBV7-2 CASSSRTGTLYQPQHF TGTGCCAGCAGCTCAAGGACAGGAACCTTATATCAGCCCCAGCATTTT
NA TRBD1 TRBJ1-2 TRBV7-9 CASSPGQNYGYTF TGTGCCAGCAGCCCGGGACAGAACTATGGCTACACCTTC
NA NA TRBJ2-7 TRBV28 CASSFPAGEQYF TGTGCCAGCAGTTTTCCGGCGGGGGAGCAGTACTTC
NA NA TRBJ1-2 TRBV5-1 CASSLGPWREERGYTF TGCGCCAGCAGCTTGGGACCTTGGAGGGAAGAACGAGGCTACACCTTC
NA NA TRBJ2-7 TRBV5-4 CASSLDRGGRNEQYF TGTGCCAGCAGCTTGGACCGCGGGGGCCGTAACGAGCAGTACTTC
NA NA TRBJ1-5 TRBV5-6 CASSLAGPNQPQHF TGTGCCAGCAGCTTAGCTGGGCCCAATCAGCCCCAGCATTTT
NA NA TRBJ1-3 TRBV7-9 CASSFTWTPGNTIYF TGTGCCAGCAGCTTCACCTGGACACCTGGAAACACCATATATTTT
NA TRBD1 TRBJ2-2 TRBV27 CASSIGTGYISGELFF TGTGCCAGCAGCATCGGGACAGGGTATATTTCCGGGGAGCTGTTTTTT
NA NA TRBJ1-1 TRBV7-9 CASRGGLAEAFF TGTGCCAGCAGGGGAGGGTTGGCTGAAGCTTTCTTT
few TRBD1 TRBJ2-7 TRBV28 CASSPASTGSSYEQYF TGTGCCAGCAGTCCTGCTTCGACAGGGAGCTCCTACGAGCAGTACTTC
NA NA TRBJ2-2 TRBV28 CASTLNGELFF TGTGCCAGCACTCTAAACGGGGAGCTGTTTTTT
NA TRBD1 TRBJ1-2 TRBV29-1 CSGGTGGDGYTF TGCAGCGGTGGGACAGGGGGCGACGGCTACACCTTC
NA NA TRBJ2-2 TRBV7-2 CASSYVRDGELFF TGTGCCAGCAGCTACGTCAGGGACGGGGAGCTGTTTTTT
NA TRBD2 TRBJ2-7 TRBV5-5 CASSFIPGGGASYEQYF TGTGCCAGCAGCTTTATCCCCGGGGGGGGAGCCTCCTACGAGCAGTACTTC